The clone carrying this TCR beta chain was seen once. This record belongs to a study of OX40 agonist ivuxolimab in advanced cancers. Generated by immunoSEQ multiplex PCR, the TCRdb table keeps only in-frame clones and is missing some. This table holds around 30,000 clones, 70% to 85% found once. The ends were cut back, 6 bases at V and 3 bases at J, with 20 bases in the middle. This CDR3 has 16 amino acids. Germline CDR1 reads MNHEY; CDR2 reads SMNVEV (reference sequence). This TCR was sampled from an adult with an advanced solid tumor such as melanoma, head and neck, liver or kidney cancer. The J gene is TRBJ2-5, the V gene TRBV27; TRBD1 is a possible D gene (6 bases). The sample in question was CD4+ or CD8+ T cells sorted from blood, obtained in a trial of the OX40 agonist ivuxolimab. CDR3 DNA sequence: TGTGCCAGCAGCCAAAGGATGGGGGCCCTAGAAGAGACCCAGTACTTC. This sequence encodes CASSQRMGALEETQYF.